These 25 T cell receptor beta chains were sequenced from one sample in a study of cytomegalovirus exposure and HLA in healthy donors. PCR was performed using 60 Vbeta and 13 Jbeta primers. Assay: immunoSEQ multiplex PCR; the TCRdb copy retains only in-frame clones and omits some. Of 100,000 to 150,000 clones in the sample, over 70% were seen once. Sequencing was carried out using PBMCs. These receptor sequences come from a woman aged 35 to 49 in good health and CMV-seronegative.

This clone was picked up a small number of times. V is TRBV28 and J is TRBJ1-3; D call uncertain. Germline assignment: CDR1 MDHEN and CDR2 SYDVKM. Trimming took off 4 bases at V and 4 bases at J, with 11 bases between the two ends. This CDR3 has 14 residues. The CDR3 reads CASSWANRGNTIYF. As DNA, the CDR3 is TGTGCCAGCAGTTGGGCTAACAGAGGAAACACCATATATTTT.

The rearrangement joins TRBV5-1 to TRBJ1-2; D may be TRBD1 (5 bases). In germline, CDR1 is SGHRS, CDR2 YFSETQ. CDR3 length: 13 amino acids. V dropped 4 bases and J dropped 6 bases, with 13 bases sitting between them. The CDR3 loop reads CASSLSVRDGYTF. The CDR3 nucleotides read TGCGCCAGCAGCCTGTCAGTCAGGGATGGCTACACCTTC. The complete variable domain, with remaining parts taken from reference TRBV5-1 and TRBJ1-2, reads KAGVTQTPRYLIKTRGQQVTLSCSPISGHRSVSWYQQTPGQGLQFLFEYFSETQRNKGNFPGRFSGRQFSNSRSEMNVSTLELGDSALYLCASSLSVRDGYTFGSGTRLTVV.

The rearrangement joins TRBV6-1 to TRBJ1-2; 9 bases map to TRBD1. The CDR3 spans 13 residues. The V gene end was trimmed by 4 bases and the J gene end by 8 bases; junction bases not matched to a gene: 5. The germline gives CDR1 MNHNS, CDR2 SASEGT. The CDR3: CASSGGQGRGYTF. The CDR3 nucleotides read TGTGCCAGCAGTGGGGGACAGGGAAGGGGCTACACCTTC.

The chain joins TRBV4-2 to TRBJ1-1, with TRBD1 identical over 9 bases. The length of the CDR3 is 15 residues. V dropped 2 bases and J dropped 0; count of bases not matched to a gene: 1. Germline V lookup: CDR1 LGHNA, CDR2 YNFKEQ. The CDR3 DNA reads as TGTGCCAGCAGCCAACACAGGGGGCTGAACACTGAAGCTTTCTTT. The encoded protein is CASSQHRGLNTEAFF.

This rearrangement joins TRBV5-1 to TRBJ2-7; 9 bases map to TRBD2. The J segment lost 5 bases and the V segment lost 0 bases, leaving 6 bases of the junction unmatched. Germline loops: CDR1 SGHRS, CDR2 YFSETQ. The CDR3 consists of 15 residues. The CDR3 DNA follows: TGCGCCAGCAGCTTGGAGGCGGGGGGGCCGGACGAGCAGTACTTC. As protein: CASSLEAGGPDEQYF.

This clone appeared a few times. The chain carries TRBV9 and TRBJ2-3, with D uncertain. The CDR3 contains 14 residues. Germline CDR1 reads SGDLS; CDR2 reads YYNGEE. V shed 0 bases and J shed 5 bases, with 10 bases lying between them. CDR3 sequence (DNA): TGTGCCAGCAGCGTAGACTCAGGCATAGATACGCAGTATTTT. Amino acid sequence: CASSVDSGIDTQYF.

The chain uses TRBV5-1 and TRBJ1-6, with D unresolved. Trimming shortened V by 3 bases and J by 7 bases, and 20 bases separated the two germline ends. CDR1 and CDR2 (germline): SGHRS, YFSETQ. The length of the CDR3 is 17 residues. The DNA of the CDR3 is TGCGCCAGCAGCTCGCTCACTCGAGGGCCGGGAAATTCACCCCTCCACTTT. Its protein is CASSSLTRGPGNSPLHF.

The chain carries TRBV7-8 and TRBJ1-4; 9 bases line up with TRBD1. The V gene's germline CDR1 is SGHVS and CDR2 FQNEAQ. CDR3 length: 14 residues. Trimming took 5 bases from V and 8 from J; bases not matched to a gene: 6. CDR3 loop: CASSTRDREEKLFF. CDR3 in DNA: TGTGCCAGCAGCACCCGGGACAGGGAAGAAAAACTGTTTTTT.

The CDR3 coding sequence is TGTGCCAGCAGCCAAGATCAGGGGATTTCCTACGAGCAGTACTTC. It encodes CASSQDQGISYEQYF. The chain uses TRBV4-2 and TRBJ2-7, with a tentative D call TRBD1 (6 bases). The CDR3 extends over 15 amino acids. Germline V gene sequence: CDR1 LGHNA, CDR2 YNFKEQ. Trimming pared 0 bases from V and 1 base from J, leaving 10 bases between.

The chain carries TRBV6-4 and TRBJ2-3; TRBD1 matches at 7 bases. The V and J ends lost 0 bases and 0 bases, in that order; junction bases with no gene match: 3. This CDR3 is 16 amino acids long. CDR1 is MRHNA, CDR2 SNTAGT, per germline. The CDR3 bases are TGTGCCAGCAGTGACTCCCAAGGGGGCAGCACAGATACGCAGTATTTT. Protein sequence: CASSDSQGGSTDTQYF.

The CDR3 reads CASSLLQGTTNEKLFF. CDR3 DNA: TGTGCCAGCAGCCTACTACAGGGGACAACTAATGAAAAACTGTTTTTT. The chain combines TRBV5-4 with TRBJ1-4; TRBD1 agrees at 7 bases. V gave up 4 bases and J gave up 0 bases; unmatched junction bases: 6. This CDR3 spans 16 amino acids. The germline CDR1 and CDR2 sequences are SGHNT and YYREEE (reference sequence).

This clone was found a few times. This rearrangement joins TRBV6-5 to TRBJ1-1, with a possible D match to TRBD1 (5 bases). Per the germline V gene, CDR1 is MNHEY and CDR2 is SVGAGI. The V gene lost 2 bases and the J gene lost 5 bases, with 15 bases spanning the gap. The CDR3 totals 15 residues. The CDR3 protein is CASSYGGTLGTEAFF. CDR3 DNA: TGTGCCAGCAGTTACGGGGGGACCTTGGGGACTGAAGCTTTCTTT.

The CDR3: CASSLLRGSYNEQFF. In DNA, the CDR3 is TGTGCCAGCAGTTTGTTGAGGGGGTCCTACAATGAGCAGTTCTTC. J is TRBJ2-1 and V is TRBV28; the D gene is possibly TRBD1 (6 bases). The V end was cut by 3 bases, the J end by 1 base, with 10 bases between. This CDR3 region has 15 residues. Germline assignment: CDR1 MDHEN and CDR2 SYDVKM. The full variable domain, in which reference TRBV28 and TRBJ2-1 provide the parts outside the CDR3, is DVKVTQSSRYLVKRTGEKVFLECVQDMDHENMFWYRQDPGLGLRLIYFSYDVKMKEKGDIPEGYSVSREKKERFSLILESASTNQTSMYLCASSLLRGSYNEQFFGPGTRLTVL.

The V call is TRBV4-3, the J call TRBJ2-2; 8 bases fit TRBD1. CDR1 is LGHNA, CDR2 YSLEER, per germline. V lost 5 bases to trimming and J lost 7 bases; unmatched junction nucleotides: 9. The CDR3 runs to 15 residues. This CDR3 is CASSTGQALFGELFF. DNA of the CDR3: TGCGCCAGCAGCACGGGACAGGCCCTTTTCGGGGAGCTGTTTTTT.

The V gene is TRBV28, the J gene TRBJ1-5; D not resolved. The CDR3 length is 12 residues. From germline, CDR1 is MDHEN and CDR2 SYDVKM. V lost 6 bases and J 1 base, leaving 4 bases between the germline ends. This CDR3 is CASRSSNQPQHF. The CDR3 DNA sequence: TGTGCCAGCAGGAGCAGCAATCAGCCCCAGCATTTT.

This clone was observed a handful of times. The genes are TRBV2 and TRBJ2-7; a weak D match, TRBD2 (5 bases). Germline V lookup: CDR1 SNHLY, CDR2 FYNNEI. The CDR3 has 11 residues. The V end was cut by 8 bases, the J end by 4 bases, with 9 bases between. CDR3 bases: TGTGCCAGCGGAGGAGCTTACGAGCAGTACTTC. Protein: CASGGAYEQYF.

The chain couples TRBV7-9 to TRBJ2-7, with D unclear. Germline assignment: CDR1 SEHNR and CDR2 FQNEAQ (reference sequence). The CDR3 loop spans 13 amino acids. The V end lost 1 base, the J end lost 5 bases, and 9 bases lay between the germline ends. The CDR3 coding sequence is TGTGCCAGCAGCTTAGTACCGGGTAACGAGCAGTACTTC. This gives the protein CASSLVPGNEQYF.

The chain combines TRBV5-6 with TRBJ2-3; D is perhaps TRBD2 (6 bases). CDR1 is SGHDT, CDR2 YYEEEE, per germline. This CDR3 spans 14 amino acids. Trimming shortened V by 6 bases and J by 3 bases, and 14 bases separated the two germline ends. The CDR3 reads CASTSGGGTDTQYF. For the CDR3, the DNA is TGTGCCAGCACCTCTGGGGGAGGAACAGATACGCAGTATTTT.

A few counts support this clone. The CDR3 DNA reads TGCGCCAGCAGCCAAGATACGCTAAGTGAGCAGTTCTTC. The encoded protein is CASSQDTLSEQFF. The rearrangement joins TRBV4-3 to TRBJ2-1; the D is unclear. The CDR3 has 13 residues. The germline V and J ends were trimmed by 0 bases and 9 bases, with 9 bases remaining between them. CDR1 and CDR2 (germline): LGHNA, YSLEER.

The chain carries TRBV4-2 and TRBJ1-3; D might be TRBD1 (5 bases). The CDR3 length is 19 residues. Trimming shortened V by 1 base and J by 0 bases, and 19 bases separated the two germline ends. CDR1 and CDR2 (germline): LGHNA, YNFKEQ. Written as DNA, the CDR3 is TGTGCCAGCAGCCAAGTTGATTGGCAGGGATGGAGCTCTGGAAACACCATATATTTT. This encodes CASSQVDWQGWSSGNTIYF.

Only one count was recorded for this clone. This chain uses TRBV5-6 with TRBJ1-2; the D gene is possibly TRBD1 (5 bases). V was cut by 0 bases and J by 3 bases, with 6 bases left in between. The length of the CDR3 is 13 residues. CDR1 and CDR2 (germline): SGHDT, YYEEEE. CDR3 sequence reads: CASSLGGDYGYTF. CDR3 nucleotide sequence: TGTGCCAGCAGCTTGGGGGGGGACTATGGCTACACCTTC. The entire variable domain, with the rest obtained from reference TRBV5-6 and TRBJ1-2, is as follows: DAGVTQSPTHLIKTRGQQVTLRCSPKSGHDTVSWYQQALGQGPQFIFQYYEEEERQRGNFPDRFSGHQFPNYSSELNVNALLLGDSALYLCASSLGGDYGYTFGSGTRLTVV.

This clone was found a few times. The chain recombines TRBV4-2 with TRBJ1-4, with D unresolved. Per the germline V gene, CDR1 is LGHNA and CDR2 is YNFKEQ. Trimming took 0 bases from V and 8 from J, leaving 13 bases between them. The length of the CDR3 is 15 residues. Here the CDR3 reads CASSQDPGVWEKLFF. The CDR3 region has the DNA TGTGCCAGCAGCCAAGACCCGGGAGTTTGGGAAAAACTGTTTTTT.

The rearrangement joins TRBV4-2 to TRBJ2-2, with TRBD2 identical over 7 bases. Per the germline V gene, CDR1 is LGHNA and CDR2 is YNFKEQ. V shed 1 base and J 3 bases; nucleotides not matched to a gene: 2. The CDR3 length is 15 residues. The CDR3 protein is CASSQGTRDTGELFF. The CDR3 nucleotides are TGTGCCAGCAGCCAAGGGACTAGGGACACCGGGGAGCTGTTTTTT.

The chain is built from TRBV2 and TRBJ2-5; 8 nucleotides line up with TRBD1. Trimming cost V 4 bases and J 5 bases; bases outside gene matches: 9. The length of the CDR3 is 15 residues. Germline V CDR1 and CDR2: SNHLY, FYNNEI. CDR3: CASSGQGTPLETQYF. CDR3 DNA: TGTGCCAGCAGTGGACAGGGGACTCCTCTGGAGACCCAGTACTTC.

J is TRBJ2-7 and V is TRBV28, with 8 bases lining up with TRBD2. The CDR3 covers 14 residues. CDR1 and CDR2 from the germline V gene are MDHEN and SYDVKM. V lost 7 bases, J lost 4 bases, and 9 bases stayed unmatched. CDR3 coding DNA: TGTGCCAGCAAGCGTAGCGGGAATTCATACGAGCAGTACTTC. This codes for CASKRSGNSYEQYF.